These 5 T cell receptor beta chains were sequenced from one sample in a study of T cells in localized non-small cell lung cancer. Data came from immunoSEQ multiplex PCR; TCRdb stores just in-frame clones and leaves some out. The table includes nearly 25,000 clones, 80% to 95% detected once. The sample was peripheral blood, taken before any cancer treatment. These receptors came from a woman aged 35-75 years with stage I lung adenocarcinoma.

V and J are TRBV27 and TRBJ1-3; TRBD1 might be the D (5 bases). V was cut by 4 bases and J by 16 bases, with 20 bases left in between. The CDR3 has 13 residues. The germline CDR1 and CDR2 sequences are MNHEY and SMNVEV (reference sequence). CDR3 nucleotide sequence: TGTGCCAGCAGTTGGCCGGGGGAGGGGCGGCTTTATTTT. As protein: CASSWPGEGRLYF.

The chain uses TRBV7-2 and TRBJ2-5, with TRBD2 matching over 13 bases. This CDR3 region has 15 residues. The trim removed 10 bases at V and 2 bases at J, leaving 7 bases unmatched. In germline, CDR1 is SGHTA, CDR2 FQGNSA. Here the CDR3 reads CATRTSGSRQETQYF. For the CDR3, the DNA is TGTGCCACCCGGACTAGCGGGAGTCGACAAGAGACCCAGTACTTC.

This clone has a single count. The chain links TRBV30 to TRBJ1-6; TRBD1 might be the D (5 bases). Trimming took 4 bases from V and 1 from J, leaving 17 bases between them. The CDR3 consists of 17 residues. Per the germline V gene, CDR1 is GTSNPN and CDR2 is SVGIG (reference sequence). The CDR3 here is CAWTIEGHGSYNSPLHF. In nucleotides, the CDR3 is TGTGCCTGGACTATCGAGGGGCATGGTTCCTATAATTCACCCCTCCACTTT. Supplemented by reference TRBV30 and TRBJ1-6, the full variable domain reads SQTIHQWPATLVQPVGSPLSLECTVEGTSNPNLYWYRQAAGRGLQLLFYSVGIGQISSEVPQNLSASRPQDRQFILSSKKLLLSDSGFYLCAWTIEGHGSYNSPLHFGNGTRLTVT.

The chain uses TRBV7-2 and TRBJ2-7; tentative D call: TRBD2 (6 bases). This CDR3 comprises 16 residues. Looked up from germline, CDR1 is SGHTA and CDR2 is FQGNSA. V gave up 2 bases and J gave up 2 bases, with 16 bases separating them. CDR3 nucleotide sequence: TGTGCCAGCAGCTTACTACATAGCGGAAGAGCCTACGAGCAGTACTTC. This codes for CASSLLHSGRAYEQYF.

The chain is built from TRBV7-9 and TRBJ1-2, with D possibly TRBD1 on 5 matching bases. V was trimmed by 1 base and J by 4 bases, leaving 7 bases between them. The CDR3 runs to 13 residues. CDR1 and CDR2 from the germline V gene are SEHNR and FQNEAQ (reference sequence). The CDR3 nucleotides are TGTGCCAGCAGCTTAGGCCAGGGCTATGGCTACACCTTC. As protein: CASSLGQGYGYTF.